This T cell receptor (beta chain) was obtained from a study of early T cells in non-severe SARS-CoV-2 infection. Study-wide context: Bulk RNA from unsorted whole blood was sequenced; chains were unpaired.

The CDR3 sequence is 15 residues long. Trimming took 6 bases from V and 0 from J; bases not matched to a gene: 7. Germline lookup yields CDR1 DFQATT and CDR2 SNEGSKA (reference sequence). At least ten counts were recorded for this clonotype. Attachment of unique molecular identifiers was made to individual cDNA molecules. One entry per CDR3 protein results from TCRdb running MiXCR on the 5' RACE reads. The table includes about 46,000 distinct CDR3 sequences, 5% to 6.5% detected once. The source is an adult who was a healthcare worker with PCR-confirmed SARS-CoV-2 infection or an uninfected control (not recorded which). The chain links TRBV20-1 to TRBJ1-3, with TRBD1 matching 8 bases. The sequencing here drew on whole blood, taken at baseline. CDR3 region: CSAQTGDPSGNTIYF. The CDR3 DNA is TGCAGTGCCCAGACAGGGGACCCCTCTGGAAACACCATATATTTT.